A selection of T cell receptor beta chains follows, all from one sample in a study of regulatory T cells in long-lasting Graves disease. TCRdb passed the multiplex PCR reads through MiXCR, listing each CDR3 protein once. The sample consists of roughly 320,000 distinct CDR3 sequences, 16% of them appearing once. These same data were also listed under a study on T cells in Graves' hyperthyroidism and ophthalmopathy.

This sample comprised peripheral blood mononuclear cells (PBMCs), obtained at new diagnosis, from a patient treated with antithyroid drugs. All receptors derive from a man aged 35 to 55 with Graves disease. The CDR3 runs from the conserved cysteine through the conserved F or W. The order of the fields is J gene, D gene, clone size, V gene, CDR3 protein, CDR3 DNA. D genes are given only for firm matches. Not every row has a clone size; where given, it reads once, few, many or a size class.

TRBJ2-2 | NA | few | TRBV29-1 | CSVYALGPGELFF | TGCAGCGTTTACGCCCTGGGGCCCGGGGAGCTGTTTTTT
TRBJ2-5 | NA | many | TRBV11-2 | CASSFLRGGETQYF | TGTGCCAGCAGCTTTTTAAGAGGGGGGGAGACCCAGTACTTC
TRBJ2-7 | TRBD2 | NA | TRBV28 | CASTSGLGNEQYF | TGTGCCAGCACCTCGGGACTAGGTAACGAGCAGTACTTC
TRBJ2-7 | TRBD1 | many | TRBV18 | CASSEGQAYEQYF | TGTGCCAGCTCAGAGGGACAGGCCTACGAGCAGTACTTC
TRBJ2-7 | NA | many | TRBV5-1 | CASSLGIGADEQYF | TGCGCCAGCAGCTTGGGGATAGGGGCCGACGAGCAGTACTTC
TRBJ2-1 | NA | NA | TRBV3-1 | CASSQEGTSYNEQFF | TGTGCCAGCAGCCAAGAGGGGACTTCTTACAATGAGCAGTTCTTC
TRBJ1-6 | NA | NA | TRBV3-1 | CASSQNLGSYNSPLHF | TGTGCCAGCAGCCAAAACTTAGGGTCTTATAATTCACCCCTCCACTTT
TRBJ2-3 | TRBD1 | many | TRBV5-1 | CASSIGTGDHTDTQYF | TGCGCCAGCAGCATTGGGACAGGAGATCACACAGATACGCAGTATTTT
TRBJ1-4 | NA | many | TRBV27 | CASTPAGRGEKLFF | TGTGCCAGCACCCCGGCAGGGCGGGGTGAAAAACTGTTTTTT
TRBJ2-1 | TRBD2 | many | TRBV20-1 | CSASGTNNEQFF | TGCAGTGCGTCCGGGACTAACAATGAGCAGTTCTTC
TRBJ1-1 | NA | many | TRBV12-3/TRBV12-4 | CASRQMNTEAFF | TGTGCCAGCAGACAGATGAACACTGAAGCTTTCTTT
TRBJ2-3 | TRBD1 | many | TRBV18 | CASLTGGTDTQYF | TGTGCCAGTTTAACAGGGGGCACAGATACGCAGTATTTT
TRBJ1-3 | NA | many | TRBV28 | CASSLRPGNTIYF | TGTGCCAGCAGTTTACGCCCGGGAAACACCATATATTTT
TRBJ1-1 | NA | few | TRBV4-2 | CASSQTQGRNTEAFF | TGTGCCAGCAGCCAGACCCAGGGGCGAAACACTGAAGCTTTCTTT
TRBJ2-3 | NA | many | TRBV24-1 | CATRRQGTDTQYF | TGTGCCACCAGACGACAGGGCACAGATACGCAGTATTTT
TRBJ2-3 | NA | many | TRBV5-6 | CASSPMGGLTDTQYF | TGTGCCAGCAGCCCAATGGGGGGCCTCACAGATACGCAGTATTTT
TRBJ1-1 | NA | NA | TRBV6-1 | CASSEVTGLNTEAFF | TGTGCCAGCAGTGAAGTTACGGGACTGAACACTGAAGCTTTCTTT
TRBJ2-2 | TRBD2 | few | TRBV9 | CASSAALGTSGTGELFF | TGTGCCAGCAGCGCAGCCCTCGGGACTAGCGGAACCGGGGAGCTGTTTTTT
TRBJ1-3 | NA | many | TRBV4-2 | CASSQAEGLSGNTIYF | TGTGCCAGCAGCCAAGCCGAGGGGCTCTCTGGAAACACCATATATTTT
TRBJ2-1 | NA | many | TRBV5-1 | CASSPTQDGYNEQFF | TGCGCCAGCAGCCCGACCCAGGACGGGTACAATGAGCAGTTCTTC
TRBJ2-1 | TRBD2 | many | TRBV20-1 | CSASLLAGGNEQFF | TGCAGTGCTAGTTTACTAGCGGGTGGCAATGAGCAGTTCTTC
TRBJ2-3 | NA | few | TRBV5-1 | CASSAGGSYTQYF | TGCGCCAGCAGCGCTGGCGGTTCGTATACGCAGTATTTT
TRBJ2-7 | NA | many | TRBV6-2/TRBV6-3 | CASSYSSVAPSYEQYF | TGTGCCAGCAGTTACTCGTCGGTAGCGCCGTCCTACGAGCAGTACTTC
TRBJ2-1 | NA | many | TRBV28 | CASSPPGRSGNEQFF | TGTGCCAGCAGTCCCCCGGGACGGAGTGGTAATGAGCAGTTCTTC
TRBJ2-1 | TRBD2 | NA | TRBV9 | CASSVAGGVVNERFF | TGTGCCAGCAGCGTAGCGGGGGGGGTCGTAAATGAGCGGTTCTTC
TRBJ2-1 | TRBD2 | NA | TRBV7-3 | CASSLRAGGGGNEQFF | TGTGCCAGCAGCTTAAGGGCCGGCGGGGGGGGGAATGAGCAGTTCTTC
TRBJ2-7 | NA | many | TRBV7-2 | CASSLVGPSKGYEQYF | TGTGCCAGCAGCTTAGTCGGACCTTCTAAGGGGTACGAGCAGTACTTC
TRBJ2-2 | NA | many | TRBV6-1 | CASSDNSLANTGELFF | TGTGCCAGCAGTGATAACTCGCTAGCGAACACCGGGGAGCTGTTTTTT
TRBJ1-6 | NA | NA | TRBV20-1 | CSARDFRGANNSPLHF | TGCAGTGCTAGAGATTTCAGGGGAGCCAATAATTCACCCCTCCACTTT
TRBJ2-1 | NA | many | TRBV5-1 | CASSVSTGNEQFF | TGCGCCAGCAGCGTTTCCACGGGGAATGAGCAGTTCTTC
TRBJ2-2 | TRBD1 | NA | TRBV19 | CASSSWDRRTGELFF | TGTGCCAGTAGTTCCTGGGACAGACGCACCGGGGAGCTGTTTTTT
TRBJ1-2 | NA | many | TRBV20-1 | CSAMGRGRSGYTF | TGCAGTGCTATGGGACGGGGTCGGAGTGGCTACACCTTC
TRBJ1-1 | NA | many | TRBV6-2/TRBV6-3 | CASGTGTERTEAFF | TGTGCCAGCGGCACCGGGACGGAACGAACTGAAGCTTTCTTT
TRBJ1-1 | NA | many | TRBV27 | CASARGDEAFF | TGTGCCAGCGCACGGGGGGATGAAGCTTTCTTT
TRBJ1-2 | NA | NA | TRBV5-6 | CASSLFRATANYGYTF | TGTGCCAGCAGCTTGTTCAGGGCCACTGCTAACTATGGCTACACCTTC
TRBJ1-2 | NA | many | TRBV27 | CASSLSIYYGYTF | TGTGCCAGCAGTTTATCGATCTACTATGGCTACACCTTC
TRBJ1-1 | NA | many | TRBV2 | CASTGRLQMNTEAFF | TGTGCCAGCACGGGCCGTCTGCAAATGAACACTGAAGCTTTCTTT
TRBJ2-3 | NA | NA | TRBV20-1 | CSATDLTDTQYF | TGCAGTGCTACAGACTTGACAGATACGCAGTATTTT
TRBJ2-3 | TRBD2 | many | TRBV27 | CASSLVSGGFSDTQYF | TGTGCCAGCAGTTTAGTTAGCGGGGGGTTTTCAGATACGCAGTATTTT